This TCR beta chain was found in a study of human T cells and chemical hapten exposure. Turning to the study itself: Each patient's scalp received weekly diphenylcyclopropenone throughout the approximately 25-week study.

TCRdb passed the RACE reads through MiXCR, listing each CDR3 protein once. The sample lists around 130,000 distinct CDR3 sequences; approximately 12% were seen once. Stated time point: patch test 2, 6 weeks after DPC sensitization. Treatment reported: therapeutic diphenylcyclopropenone sensitization with weekly scalp DPC. Samples of blood were obtained prior to the application of each patch test. CDR3 size: 16 residues. Germline values: CDR1 MNHEY, CDR2 SVGAGI. With V trimmed by 2 bases and J by 0 bases, 4 bases remained unmatched. The chain links TRBV6-5 to TRBJ1-3; 7 nucleotides line up with TRBD1. The sample consisted of whole blood, taken in connection with sensitization to the hapten diphenylcyclopropenone (DPC). This TCR was recovered from a woman between 50 and 59 years old with alopecia areata. Some clones in this sample may be carry-over from other donors' samples. CDR3 nucleotide sequence: TGTGCCAGCAGTTACAGACAGGGCACCTCTGGAAACACCATATATTTT. Its translation: CASSYRQGTSGNTIYF.